This T cell receptor (beta chain) was recovered during a study of OX40 agonist ivuxolimab in advanced cancers. Background on the study: Prior anti-PD-1, anti-PD-L1 or anti-CTLA-4 therapy was allowed; around 43% had some. Points from the study as a whole: CD4+ and CD8+ T cells in blood underwent clonal expansion by week 6 at 0.1 to 3.0 mg/kg.

The V end was cut by 0 bases, the J end by 3 bases, with 16 bases between. CDR1 and CDR2 from the germline V gene are LGHNA and YSLEER. This CDR3 is built from 17 residues. In the case of this clone: Its target is unknown.

This table comes from immunoSEQ multiplex PCR, and its TCRdb copy is limited to in-frame clones, with some not included. Found here are approximately 20,000 clones, around four fifths of them singletons; the top ten hold around 20%. This sequence joins TRBV4-3 and TRBJ2-3; possible D gene TRBD1, 5 bases. Here the sequenced sample was CD4+ or CD8+ T cells sorted from blood, taken in a trial of the OX40 agonist ivuxolimab. The TCR originated in an adult with an advanced solid tumor such as melanoma, head and neck, liver or kidney cancer. The CDR3 sequence is CASSQERIGAGTDTQYF. The CDR3 DNA reads as TGCGCCAGCAGCCAAGAACGGATAGGGGCTGGTACAGATACGCAGTATTTT.